Listed below are T cell receptor beta chains from one sample, sequenced in a study of cytotoxic CD8 clonotypes in ibrutinib-treated CLL. Profiling relied on immunoSEQ multiplex PCR, and the TCRdb table lists in-frame clones only, not all of them. Here the sample spans roughly 250,000 clones, 70% being singletons. The specimen comprised PBMCs, sampled after 24 months of ibrutinib treatment. The source is a human donor with chronic lymphocytic leukemia. Both conserved end residues are part of each CDR3. The D gene is left open where the match is weak. Clone sizes are given selectively: once, few, many, or a class where the clone is expanded.

j_call v_call clone_size d_call cdr3_nt cdr3_aa
TRBJ2-2 TRBV7-9 once NA TGTGCCAGCAGCAACCGGGTCTACACCGGGGAGCTGTTTTTT CASSNRVYTGELFF
TRBJ2-7 TRBV7-9 NA TRBD2 TGTGCCAGCAGCTCTCTAGCGGGAGGCGCCTACGAGCAGTACTTC CASSSLAGGAYEQYF
TRBJ2-3 TRBV5-1 once NA TGCGCCAGCAGCTTGGCCCCAAGCGGGAGCACAGATACGCAGTATTTT CASSLAPSGSTDTQYF
TRBJ2-5 TRBV7-2 NA NA TGTGCCAGCAGCTTATGGGGGCAAGAGACCCAGTACTTC CASSLWGQETQYF
TRBJ2-7 TRBV27 NA NA TGTGCCAGCAGTTTAGTGTCAGGGTTCCACGAGCAGTACTTC CASSLVSGFHEQYF
TRBJ2-1 TRBV30 NA NA TGTGCCTGGAGCGGGGGGAGAGACAGGAGGTATTACAATGAGCAGTTCTTC CAWSGGRDRRYYNEQFF
TRBJ2-1 TRBV7-9 NA NA TGTGCCAGCAGCTCCAGTCAGGGCGGAGCCTACAATGAGCAGTTCTTC CASSSSQGGAYNEQFF
TRBJ1-4 TRBV5-1 NA TRBD1 TGCGCCAGCAGCCCCCCGGGCAGGGGGTATGAAAAACTGTTTTTT CASSPPGRGYEKLFF
TRBJ1-5 TRBV6-5 NA NA TGTGCCAGCAGTTCTCATCTCGGTTCCCAGCATTTT CASSSHLGSQHF
TRBJ2-7 TRBV6-5 NA NA TGTGCCAGCAGTTACTCGCCGGGACAAGTCTACGAGCAGTACTTC CASSYSPGQVYEQYF
TRBJ1-1 TRBV7-9 NA NA TGTGCCAGCAGCCGTGTGGGAACTGAAGCTTTCTTT CASSRVGTEAFF
TRBJ2-1 TRBV6-5 NA NA TGTGCCAGCAGGGACGCATACGAGCAGTTCTTC CASRDAYEQFF
TRBJ1-5 TRBV30 few NA TGTGCCTGGAGTTTACAGGGTCAGCCCCAGCATTTT CAWSLQGQPQHF
TRBJ2-3 TRBV4-3 NA NA TGCGCCAGCAGCCTAGGGGCGCAGGGGGGCAGAAGGCAGTATTTT CASSLGAQGGRRQYF
TRBJ2-3 TRBV30 once NA TGTGCCTGGAGTGAGGGGGTTTCCACAGATACGCAGTATTTT CAWSEGVSTDTQYF
TRBJ2-7 TRBV7-9 NA TRBD1 TGTGCCAGCAGCTTACTGGGACAGGGTCCCGAGCAGTACTTC CASSLLGQGPEQYF
TRBJ2-7 TRBV29-1 NA TRBD1 TGCAGCACCTGGACAGGGGGCAACGAGCAGTACTTC CSTWTGGNEQYF
TRBJ2-7 TRBV6-6 NA NA TGTGCCAGCAGTAAAGACAGTTACGAGCAGTACTTC CASSKDSYEQYF
TRBJ1-5 TRBV5-6 NA TRBD1 TGTGCCAGCAGCTTAGGACAGGGGTTGTTTCAGCCCCAGCATTTT CASSLGQGLFQPQHF
TRBJ1-4 TRBV4-1 few TRBD1 TGCGCCAGCAGCTATTGGGACAGGGGTACTGAAAAACTGTTTTTT CASSYWDRGTEKLFF
TRBJ2-7 TRBV11-3 NA TRBD1 TGTGCCAGCAGCCTGGGGGACAGCCCCTACGAGCAGTACTTC CASSLGDSPYEQYF
TRBJ2-7 TRBV7-2 once NA TGTGCCAGCAGCTTAGCGCGGGGCTACGAGCAGTACTTC CASSLARGYEQYF
TRBJ1-5 TRBV4-3 NA TRBD1 TGCGCCAGCAGCCAAGATTATCCCTTGACAGGGAGATTGCAGCCCCAGCATTTT CASSQDYPLTGRLQPQHF
TRBJ2-3 TRBV19 NA NA TGTGCCAGTAGTATAGGTACAGATACGCAGTATTTT CASSIGTDTQYF
TRBJ2-1 TRBV13 NA NA TGTGCCAGCAGCTCGGGACTTAAGTACAATGAGCAGTTCTTC CASSSGLKYNEQFF
TRBJ1-1 TRBV9 NA TRBD1 TGTGCCAGCAGCGGAGGACAGGTCTCAATGATGAACACTGAAGCTTTCTTT CASSGGQVSMMNTEAFF
TRBJ2-7 TRBV6-5 NA TRBD1 TGTGCCAGCAGCGACCAAAGCACAGGGGACGAGCAGTACTTC CASSDQSTGDEQYF
TRBJ2-7 TRBV4-3 few NA TGCGCCAGCAGCAAAAGACCCCAGGGTTTGCACGAGCAGTACTTC CASSKRPQGLHEQYF
TRBJ2-3 TRBV6-6 NA NA TGTGCCAGCAGACCTGGGCCCAACACAGATACGCAGTATTTT CASRPGPNTDTQYF
TRBJ2-1 TRBV15 NA TRBD2 TGTGCCACCAGAAATGCGGGAGAAATCTACAATGAGCAGTTCTTC CATRNAGEIYNEQFF
TRBJ2-7 TRBV28 NA NA TGTGCCAGCAGGTCCACAGGGAACCACGAGCAGTACTTC CASRSTGNHEQYF
TRBJ2-2 TRBV7-9 NA NA TGTGCCAGCAGCATGGGCGGAGACAGTTCGAACACCGGGGAGCTGTTTTTT CASSMGGDSSNTGELFF
TRBJ1-1 TRBV10-3 few NA TGTGCCATCAGCACTGGGCAGAACACTGAAGCTTTCTTT CAISTGQNTEAFF
TRBJ2-3 TRBV28 NA TRBD2 TGTGCCAGCAGTCCTAGCGGGGTCACAGATACGCAGTATTTT CASSPSGVTDTQYF
TRBJ1-1 TRBV7-3 few NA TGTGCCAGCAGTTCAGGGGTTGAAGCTTTCTTT CASSSGVEAFF
TRBJ2-5 TRBV6-5 few TRBD2 TGTGCCAGCAGTTACTCGACGGCGGGAGGACAAGAGACCCAGTACTTC CASSYSTAGGQETQYF
TRBJ2-7 TRBV5-1 once NA TGCGCCAGCAGGTTCCATCCTTACGAGCAGTACTTC CASRFHPYEQYF
TRBJ2-3 TRBV29-1 NA TRBD2 TGCAGCGTCCTGGGACTAGCGGGAGGGGAGGCGCAGTATTTT CSVLGLAGGEAQYF
TRBJ1-3 TRBV7-7 NA NA TGTGCTAGCAGCTTAGGTACGGGCTCTGGAAACACCATATATTTT CASSLGTGSGNTIYF
TRBJ2-1 TRBV27 few TRBD1 TGTGCCAGCAGCCCAGGGGGTCCCTACAATGAGCAGTTCTTC CASSPGGPYNEQFF
TRBJ1-1 TRBV28 few NA TGTGCCAGCAGTGACCGGTCGGACACTGAAGCTTTCTTT CASSDRSDTEAFF
TRBJ1-1 TRBV5-1 NA NA TGCGCCAGCAGCTCAAGGACAGCTAACACTGAAGCTTTCTTT CASSSRTANTEAFF
TRBJ1-3 TRBV4-1 NA NA TGCGCCAGCAGCCAAGATACAGCATTCTCTGGAAACACCATATATTTT CASSQDTAFSGNTIYF
TRBJ1-3 TRBV11-3 NA NA TGTGCCAGCAGCTTAGACGCCAGCACCATATATTTT CASSLDASTIYF
TRBJ1-2 TRBV6-1 NA TRBD1 TGTGCCACAAGGGGGGACAGCAGACTCTATGGCTACACCTTC CATRGDSRLYGYTF
TRBJ2-2 TRBV5-1 NA NA TGCGCCAGCAGCTTGGAGGCCGAGGGGCGGCTGTTTTTT CASSLEAEGRLFF
TRBJ1-5 TRBV2 few NA TGTGCCAGCAGTTTCGCCCTCCTCCAGCCCCAGCATTTT CASSFALLQPQHF
TRBJ2-2 TRBV6-5 NA TRBD1 TGTGCCAGCAGTTACCGAGGGGGCATCACCGGGGAGCTGTTTTTT CASSYRGGITGELFF
TRBJ2-7 TRBV27 NA NA TGTGCCAGCAGTTTAAACAGCGATAACTACGAGCAGTACTTC CASSLNSDNYEQYF
TRBJ2-6 TRBV28 NA TRBD2 TGTGCCAGCAGGCCGGGGGGTGTTCCTGGGGCCAACGTCCTGACTTTC CASRPGGVPGANVLTF
TRBJ1-5 TRBV30 NA NA TGTGCCTGGAGTGGTGGAGGAGGGGGTCAGCCCCAGCATTTT CAWSGGGGGQPQHF
TRBJ2-7 TRBV18 NA TRBD1 TGTGCCAGCACCACAGGGGGGAATGAGCAGTACTTC CASTTGGNEQYF
TRBJ1-2 TRBV15 NA TRBD1 TGTGCCACCAGCTCTCCGGGACAGGGGACGTGGGGCTACACCTTC CATSSPGQGTWGYTF